The source of this T cell receptor (beta chain) is a study of chemoradiotherapy in HPV16-positive cancers. Germline assignment: CDR1 MNHEY and CDR2 SVGAGI. The junction had 4 bases not matched to a gene; V was cut back by 4 bases and J by 2 bases. This CDR3 has 14 residues. The assay was immunoSEQ multiplex PCR, and TCRdb's table has in-frame clones only and misses some. Among about 9,200 clones listed, 78% were seen once. For this clone: Antigen unknown.

Regarding the study as a whole: Candidate HPV-specific clones and E7-related TCR motifs grew in tumor during treatment.

The TCR originated in a human donor with HPV-associated anogenital cancer. The sample was taken from a patient who underwent chemoradiotherapy. This chain uses TRBV6-5 with TRBJ2-5; 7 nucleotides align to TRBD2. CDR3 in amino acids: CASSSSGAQETQYF. For the CDR3, the DNA is TGTGCCAGCAGTTCCAGCGGGGCGCAAGAGACCCAGTACTTC.